Below, 8 T cell receptor beta chains from the same sample are listed, as sequenced in a study of T cell responses to AZD1222 COVID-19 vaccine. Only in-frame clones appear in the TCRdb table, and some are missing; sequencing was by immunoSEQ multiplex PCR. This sample has 90,000 to 150,000 clones, with approximately 88% found just once. Sequences were derived from peripheral blood, sampled on day 0 of AZD1222 vaccination. The receptors come from an adult in good health.

J is TRBJ1-1 and V is TRBV13; TRBD1 agrees at 8 bases. V lost 5 bases to trimming and J lost 3 bases; unmatched junction nucleotides: 5. Looked up from germline, CDR1 is PRHDT and CDR2 is FYEKMQ (reference sequence). The CDR3 sequence is 14 residues long. CDR3 amino acids: CASSPGQGYTEAFF. CDR3 in DNA: TGTGCCAGCAGCCCCGGACAGGGCTACACTGAAGCTTTCTTT.

A remark on this clone: At one end the junction does not follow the germline gene, possibly because of a read error. V gene TRBV7-7 combines with J gene TRBJ2-1; 7 bases line up with TRBD2. The CDR3 contains 18 residues. Germline V CDR1 and CDR2: SSHAT, FNYEAQ (reference sequence). The CDR3 DNA sequence: TGTGCTAGCAGCTTGGGGCCCCTAACTGGCGGGGGCTACAATGAGCAGTTCTTC. The encoded protein is CASSLGPLTGGGYNEQFF.

This clone was picked up a small number of times. V gene TRBV6-2 or TRBV6-3 combines with J gene TRBJ1-1; a possible D gene is TRBD1 (5 bases). V was pared by 5 bases and J by 4 bases, with 11 bases between. Germline CDR1 and CDR2: MNHEY and SVGEGT. There are 13 residues in the CDR3. In DNA form, the CDR3 reads TGTGCCAGCAGTCCGGGACCGGCCACTGAAGCTTTCTTT. Its translation: CASSPGPATEAFF.

This clone was recorded once. The rearrangement links TRBV5-1 to TRBJ1-4; TRBD1 is a possible D gene (5 bases). The V gene's germline CDR1 is SGHRS and CDR2 YFSETQ. V lost 1 base and J lost 8, with 15 bases in between. CDR3 length: 15 residues. The chain's CDR3 is CASSLPGPYQEKLFF. CDR3 in DNA: TGCGCCAGCAGCTTGCCGGGACCATACCAAGAAAAACTGTTTTTT.

The chain links TRBV19 to TRBJ2-1; 10 bases are a match to TRBD2. The CDR3 is 15 amino acids. V dropped 4 bases and J dropped 6; count of bases not matched to a gene: 6. Per germline, CDR1 LNHDA and CDR2 SQIVND (reference sequence). CDR3 residues: CASSTISGGRNEQFF. CDR3 bases: TGTGCCAGTAGTACCATTAGCGGGGGGCGCAATGAGCAGTTCTTC.

The rearrangement joins TRBV15 to TRBJ1-2; D unresolved. This CDR3 comprises 15 residues. Germline CDR1 is LNHNV and CDR2 is YYDKDF (reference sequence). V was trimmed by 3 bases and J by 4 bases, leaving 15 bases between them. CDR3 sequence reads: CATSRGLQEVYGYTF. In DNA form, the CDR3 reads TGTGCCACCAGCAGGGGCCTCCAGGAGGTCTATGGCTACACCTTC.

CDR3: CASSLVVGPQHF. CDR3 coding DNA: TGTGCCAGCAGCTTGGTGGTGGGGCCCCAGCATTTT. V usage is TRBV5-6 and J usage is TRBJ1-5; D is uncertain. The CDR3 runs 12 residues. Per germline, CDR1 SGHDT and CDR2 YYEEEE. V lost 0 bases to trimming and J lost 9 bases, with 7 bases between them.

The chain's CDR3 is CASSPPGNTQYF. The CDR3 DNA reads as TGTGCCAGCTCACCACCCGGAAATACGCAGTATTTT. The chain has TRBV18 and TRBJ2-3; unclear D gene. Trimming left V 0 bases short and J 7 bases short, with 5 bases between. CDR1 is KGHSH and CDR2 is LQKENI in the germline V gene. This CDR3 spans 12 amino acids. Supplemented by reference TRBV18 and TRBJ2-3, the full variable domain reads NAGVMQNPRHLVRRRGQEARLRCSPMKGHSHVYWYRQLPEEGLKFMVYLQKENIIDESGMPKERFSAEFPKEGPSILRIQQVVRGDSAAYFCASSPPGNTQYFGPGTRLTVL.